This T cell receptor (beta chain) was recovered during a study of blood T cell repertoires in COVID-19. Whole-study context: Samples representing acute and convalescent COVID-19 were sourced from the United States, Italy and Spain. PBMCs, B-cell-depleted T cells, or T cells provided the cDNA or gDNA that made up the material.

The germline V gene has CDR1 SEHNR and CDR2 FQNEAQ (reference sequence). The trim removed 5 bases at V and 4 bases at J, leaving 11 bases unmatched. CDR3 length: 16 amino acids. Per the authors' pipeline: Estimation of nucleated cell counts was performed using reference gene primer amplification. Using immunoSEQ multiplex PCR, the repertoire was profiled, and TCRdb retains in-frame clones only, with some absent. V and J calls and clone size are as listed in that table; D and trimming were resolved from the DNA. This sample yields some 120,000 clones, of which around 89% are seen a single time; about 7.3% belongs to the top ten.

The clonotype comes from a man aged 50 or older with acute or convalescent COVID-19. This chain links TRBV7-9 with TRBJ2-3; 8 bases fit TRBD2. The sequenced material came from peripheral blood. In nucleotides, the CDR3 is TGTGCCAGCAGCCCTCAAGAGCGGGAGCTCCCAGATACGCAGTATTTT. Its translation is CASSPQERELPDTQYF.